This T cell receptor (beta chain) appears in the sequencing data of a study of T cells in Graves' hyperthyroidism and ophthalmopathy. In this sample, this clonotype turned up many times. No antigen is known for it. Study findings and constraints: Blood shared most expanded thyroid clonotypes above 0.001.

TCR beta CDR3 regions were amplified from RNA transcripts. Carried out on the TCR CDR3, a first-round RT-PCR used the HTBI primer set. MiXCR, run by TCRdb on the multiplex PCR reads, gives a single entry per CDR3 protein. Of around 690,000 distinct CDR3 sequences in the sample, 17% were seen once. The CDR3 has 15 residues. V was clipped by 3 bases and J by 4 bases; unmatched bases: 6. Germline CDR1 SGHAT, CDR2 FQDESV (reference sequence). The sequenced sample was blood. The TCR sequence derives from a middle-aged man with Graves' hyperthyroidism. The rearrangement links TRBV11-1 to TRBJ2-5; 9 bases match TRBD1. The CDR3 sequence is CASSFGTGIGETQYF. CDR3 DNA: TGTGCCAGCAGCTTTGGGACAGGGATAGGAGAGACCCAGTACTTC.